This T cell receptor (beta chain) was profiled in a study of blood T cell repertoires in COVID-19. Study-level information: Researchers got acute and convalescent COVID-19 samples from the United States, Italy and Spain.

CDR3 size: 16 residues. With 3 bases clipped from V and 7 bases from J, the junction kept 9 bases outside the gene matches. Germline CDR1 and CDR2: SGHDT and YYEEEE. Those who participated ranged in age from roughly 18 to 89 years and resided in about two dozen US areas. Assay used: immunoSEQ multiplex PCR; TCRdb lists only in-frame clones, some missing. The sample contains about 180,000 clones, approximately 82% of which appear only once. The chain employs TRBV5-6 and TRBJ2-2; 10 nucleotides agree with TRBD1. The sequencing sample was made of PBMCs or T cells enriched from blood (not recorded which). The clonotype was recovered from a man aged 55-75 years who had recovered from COVID-19. CDR3 sequence: CASSYGAGQGIGELFF. CDR3 in DNA: TGTGCCAGCAGCTACGGTGCGGGACAGGGGATCGGGGAGCTGTTTTTT.